This paragraph covers one TCR beta chain sequence. The sample is drawn from a study of blood T cell repertoires in COVID-19. Study-wide background: The samples span acute and convalescent COVID-19 from the United States, Italy and Spain.

TCRdb's copy holds only in-frame clones and misses some; the assay was immunoSEQ multiplex PCR. The table includes 250,000 to 300,000 clones, more than 70% detected once. The germline V gene encodes CDR1 WSHSY and CDR2 SAAADI. The CDR3 loop spans 12 amino acids. The germline V and J ends were trimmed by 5 bases and 10 bases, with 14 bases remaining between them. This receptor was taken from a man older than 75 with acute or convalescent COVID-19. The gene calls are TRBV10-2 and TRBJ1-2; maybe TRBD1 (5 bases). The sample comprised peripheral blood. For the CDR3, the DNA is TGCGCCAGCAGTCCTCCGGGGGATTACTACACCTTC. Translation: CASSPPGDYYTF.